A single sample gave rise to the 18 T cell receptor beta chains below, sequenced in a study of blood T cell repertoires in COVID-19 (dated by TCRdb to about 2020). Receptors were amplified or captured by the immunoSEQ multiplex PCR assay. This immuneACCESS table, as held by TCRdb, lists in-frame sequences with V and J called but not all clones. Of the missing ones, under half trace to an unresolved V gene in checked studies; the others have no known cause. Recorded for this sample are roughly 120,000 clones; around four fifths of them occurred a single time. The ten largest account for 6% of the sample. The material sequenced was peripheral blood. These receptors all come from a man older than 75 with COVID-19, enrolled during active disease.

The chain recombines TRBV3-1 (or the pseudogene TRBV3-2) with TRBJ1-2; 8 bases map to TRBD1. The CDR3 sequence is 15 residues long. With 4 bases clipped from V and 7 bases from J, the junction kept 11 bases outside the gene matches. The germline CDR1 and CDR2 sequences are LGHDT and YNNKEL (reference sequence). CDR3 nucleotides: TGTGCCAGCAGCCGAGGGGGCAGGGGGCAGAGTGGCTACACCTTC. Its translation: CASSRGGRGQSGYTF.

The chain employs TRBV4-3 and TRBJ2-3; a possible D gene is TRBD2 (6 bases). This CDR3 is 18 amino acids long. V was clipped by 0 bases and J by 2 bases, with 18 bases between them. From germline, CDR1 is LGHNA and CDR2 YSLEER. CDR3 nucleotides: TGCGCCAGCAGCCAAGATGCCCCCACTAGCTGGATCACAGATACGCAGTATTTT. Its protein is CASSQDAPTSWITDTQYF.

This clone appeared once. This chain links TRBV7-9 with TRBJ1-2; D is possibly TRBD1 (6 bases). The CDR3 runs to 14 residues. Trimming pared 4 bases from V and 5 bases from J, leaving 14 bases between. Germline V gene lookup returns CDR1 SEHNR and CDR2 FQNEAQ (reference sequence). CDR3 residues: CASSSRFTGYGYTF. The CDR3 region has the DNA TGTGCCAGCAGCTCGAGGTTTACAGGGTATGGCTACACCTTC. Looking up the rest from reference TRBV7-9 and TRBJ1-2 gives the full variable domain: DTGVSQNPRHKITKRGQNVTFRCDPISEHNRLYWYRQTLGQGPEFLTYFQNEAQLEKSRLLSDRFSAERPKGSFSTLEIQRTEQGDSAMYLCASSSRFTGYGYTFGSGTRLTVV.

V is TRBV14 and J is TRBJ2-1; possible D gene TRBD1, 6 bases. The germline gives CDR1 SGHDN, CDR2 FVKESK. Trimming removed 5 bases from V and 0 bases from J, with 14 bases in between. There are 16 residues in the CDR3. The CDR3 DNA is TGTGCCAGCAGCTTCCTAGGGGGTAGCTCCTACAATGAGCAGTTCTTC. It specifies CASSFLGGSSYNEQFF.

This chain uses TRBV4-1 with TRBJ2-2; 9 nucleotides align to TRBD2. CDR1 is MGHRA and CDR2 is YSYEKL in the germline V gene. The ends lost 4 bases at V and 3 bases at J; junction bases unmatched: 3. The CDR3 has 15 amino acids. This CDR3 is CASSPRTSDTGELFF. The CDR3 nucleotides are TGCGCCAGCAGCCCTCGGACTAGCGACACCGGGGAGCTGTTTTTT.

Points on this clone: This same CDR3 is encoded by further DNA sequences in the sample. The rearrangement uses TRBV2 and TRBJ1-1, with D uncertain. CDR1 and CDR2 (germline): SNHLY, FYNNEI. V shed 5 bases and J shed 1 base, with 8 bases lying between them. The CDR3 extends over 13 amino acids. The CDR3 nucleotides are TGTGCCAGCAGTCGGGGAGAGAACACTGAAGCTTTCTTT. It yields the protein CASSRGENTEAFF.

The V gene is TRBV15, the J gene TRBJ1-5; D remains ambiguous. Germline CDR1 and CDR2: LNHNV and YYDKDF (reference sequence). The CDR3 has 14 amino acids. The V end was cut by 5 bases, the J end by 0 bases, with 8 bases between. The chain's CDR3 is CATSPDFSNQPQHF. DNA for the CDR3: TGTGCCACCAGCCCAGACTTTAGCAATCAGCCCCAGCATTTT. Full variable domain (remainder filled in from reference TRBV15 and TRBJ1-5): DAMVIQNPRYQVTQFGKPVTLSCSQTLNHNVMYWYQQKSSQAPKLLFHYYDKDFNNEADTPDNFQSRRPNTSFCFLDIRSPGLGDTAMYLCATSPDFSNQPQHFGDGTRLSIL.

Here the CDR3 reads CASSFPRDLGLAGGMTDTQYF. CDR3 nucleotides: TGTGCCAGCAGTTTCCCTCGGGACTTGGGACTAGCGGGAGGGATGACAGATACGCAGTATTTT. V gene TRBV28 combines with J gene TRBJ2-3; 16 bases match TRBD2. V was pared by 3 bases and J by 3 bases, with 15 bases of the junction left unmatched. CDR3 size: 21 residues. The germline V gene has CDR1 MDHEN and CDR2 SYDVKM.

This chain connects TRBV7-2 to TRBJ2-2; no definite D call. Between the trimmed V and J ends, which lost 4 bases and 3 bases, there was a span of 9 bases. The CDR3 is made up of 14 amino acids. CDR1 is SGHTA, CDR2 FQGNSA, per germline. CDR3 region: CASSSRHDTGELFF. The CDR3 DNA reads TGTGCCAGCAGCTCCCGACACGACACCGGGGAGCTGTTTTTT.

In DNA, the CDR3 is TGCGCCAGCAGCCAAGATTCAGCGGGGACGGCGGATGAGCAGTTCTTC. Its translation: CASSQDSAGTADEQFF. This chain links TRBV4-3 with TRBJ2-1; 7 bases line up with TRBD2. The CDR3 is made up of 16 amino acids. Trimming at V came to 0 bases and at J to 8 bases, leaving 10 bases not matched to a gene. The germline V gene encodes CDR1 LGHNA and CDR2 YSLEER.

The chain has TRBV9 and TRBJ1-5; unclear D gene. The V gene's germline CDR1 is SGDLS and CDR2 YYNGEE. V was clipped by 0 bases and J by 8 bases, with 12 bases between them. The CDR3 runs 14 residues. DNA of the CDR3: TGTGCCAGCAGCGTAGGGAGGGCTTGGGAGCCCCAGCATTTT. Amino acids: CASSVGRAWEPQHF.

The chain is built from TRBV5-6 and TRBJ2-1, with TRBD2 matching 10 bases. CDR3 length: 17 residues. CDR1 SGHDT and CDR2 YYEEEE come from the germline V gene. V trimming: 4 bases; J trimming: 0 bases; junction bases outside the gene matches: 7. DNA for the CDR3: TGTGCCAGCAGCCTGACTAGCGGGCCTCTCTCCTACAATGAGCAGTTCTTC. Encoded protein: CASSLTSGPLSYNEQFF.

The chain couples TRBV19 to TRBJ2-3; D might be TRBD2 (6 bases). Germline V gene lookup returns CDR1 LNHDA and CDR2 SQIVND (reference sequence). V was clipped by 7 bases and J by 1 base, with 9 bases between them. The CDR3 sequence is 13 residues long. In nucleotides, the CDR3 is TGTGCCAGTAATACGGGGGGCACAGATACGCAGTATTTT. It translates to CASNTGGTDTQYF.

This sequence joins TRBV21-1 and TRBJ2-2; the DNA was not compared with TRBD1, the D call given in the table. TRBV21-1 counts as a pseudogene. This CDR3 region has 18 residues. The DNA for the CDR3 is TGTGCCAGCAGCAAAGGGCGAAGGGGACAGGTGGGGAAAGTGGAGCTGTTTTTT. Protein: CASSKGRRGQVGKVELFF.

This clone has only a few counts. This chain links TRBV7-3 with TRBJ2-2; 7 bases are shared with TRBD2. V shed 2 bases and J 0 bases; nucleotides not matched to a gene: 3. Germline V gives CDR1 SGHTA, CDR2 FQGTGA. This CDR3 spans 16 amino acids. The CDR3, as DNA: TGTGCCAGCAGCTTACAACTAGCGCCGAACACCGGGGAGCTGTTTTTT. Translation: CASSLQLAPNTGELFF.

This CDR3 is CASSLGTENIQYF. The CDR3 nucleotides are TGTGCCAGCAGCTTAGGAACAGAAAACATTCAGTACTTC. The chain employs TRBV7-9 and TRBJ2-4; D is unclear. CDR1 is SEHNR, CDR2 FQNEAQ, per germline (reference sequence). The CDR3 spans 13 residues. Trimming shortened V by 1 base and J by 5 bases, and 6 bases separated the two germline ends.

The rearrangement uses TRBV19 and TRBJ2-7; maybe TRBD2 (5 bases). This CDR3 region has 14 residues. Germline assignment: CDR1 LNHDA and CDR2 SQIVND (reference sequence). Deletions cut 11 bases from V and 5 bases from J, with 22 bases between. CDR3 sequence reads: CAPRIDAERDEQYF. CDR3 coding DNA: TGTGCCCCCCGAATCGACGCGGAGAGGGACGAGCAGTACTTC.

The chain uses TRBV10-1 and TRBJ2-1; 7 bases are shared with TRBD2. Per the germline V gene, CDR1 is WNHNN and CDR2 is SYGVQD (reference sequence). There are 15 residues in the CDR3. V trimming: 4 bases; J trimming: 5 bases; junction bases outside the gene matches: 8. This CDR3 reads CASSGGEGRNNEQFF. CDR3 nucleotides: TGCGCCAGCAGTGGCGGGGAGGGGAGGAACAATGAGCAGTTCTTC.